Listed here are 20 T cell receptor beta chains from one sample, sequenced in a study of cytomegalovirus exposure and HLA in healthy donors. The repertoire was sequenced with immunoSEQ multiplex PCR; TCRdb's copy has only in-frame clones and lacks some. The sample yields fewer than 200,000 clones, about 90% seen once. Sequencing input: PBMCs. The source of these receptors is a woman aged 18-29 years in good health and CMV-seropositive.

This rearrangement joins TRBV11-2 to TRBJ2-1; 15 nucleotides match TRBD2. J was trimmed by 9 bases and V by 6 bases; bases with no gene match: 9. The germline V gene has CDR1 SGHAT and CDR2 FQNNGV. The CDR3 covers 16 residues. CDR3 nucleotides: TGTGCCAGCAGTGGACTAGCGGGGGGGCCTCAGGGTGAGCAGTTCTTC. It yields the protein CASSGLAGGPQGEQFF.

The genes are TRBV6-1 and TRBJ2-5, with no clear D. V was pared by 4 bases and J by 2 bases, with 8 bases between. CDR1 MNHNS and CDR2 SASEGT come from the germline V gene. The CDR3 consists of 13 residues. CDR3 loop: CASSARNQETQYF. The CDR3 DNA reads TGTGCCAGCAGTGCGCGGAATCAAGAGACCCAGTACTTC.

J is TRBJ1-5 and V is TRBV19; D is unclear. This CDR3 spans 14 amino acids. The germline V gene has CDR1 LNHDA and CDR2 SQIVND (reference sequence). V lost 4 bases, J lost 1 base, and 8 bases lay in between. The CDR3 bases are TGTGCCAGTAGTAGCCAGTCCAGCAATCAGCCCCAGCATTTT. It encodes CASSSQSSNQPQHF. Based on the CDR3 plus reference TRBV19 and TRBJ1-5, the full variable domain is DGGITQSPKYLFRKEGQNVTLSCEQNLNHDAMYWYRQDPGQGLRLIYYSQIVNDFQKGDIAEGYSVSREKKESFPLTVTSAQKNPTAFYLCASSSQSSNQPQHFGDGTRLSIL.

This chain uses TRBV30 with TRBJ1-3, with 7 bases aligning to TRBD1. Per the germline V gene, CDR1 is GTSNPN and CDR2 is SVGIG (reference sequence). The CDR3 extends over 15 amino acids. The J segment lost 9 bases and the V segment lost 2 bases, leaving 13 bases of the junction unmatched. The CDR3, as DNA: TGTGCCTGGAGTAGAAGGGACAGAGCACTGTTCACCATATATTTT. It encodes CAWSRRDRALFTIYF.

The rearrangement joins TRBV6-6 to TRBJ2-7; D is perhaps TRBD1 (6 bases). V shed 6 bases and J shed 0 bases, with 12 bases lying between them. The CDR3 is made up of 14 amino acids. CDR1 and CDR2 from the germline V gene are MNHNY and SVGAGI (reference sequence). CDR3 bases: TGTGCCAGCAGGGAAGAGGGGGTCTCCTACGAGCAGTACTTC. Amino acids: CASREEGVSYEQYF.

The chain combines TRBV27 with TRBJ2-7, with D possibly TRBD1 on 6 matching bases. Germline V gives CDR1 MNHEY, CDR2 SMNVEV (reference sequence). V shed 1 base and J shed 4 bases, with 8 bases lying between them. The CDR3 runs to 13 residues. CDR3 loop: CASSLLRGYEQYF. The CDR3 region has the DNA TGTGCCAGCAGTTTATTAAGGGGGTACGAGCAGTACTTC.

The CDR3 bases are TGTGCCAGCAGTTTTTTCATGGGGGGGCCCTCCTACGAGCAGTACTTC. It specifies CASSFFMGGPSYEQYF. The V call is TRBV28, the J call TRBJ2-7; perhaps TRBD2 as D (7 bases). V shed 3 bases and J shed 0 bases, with 15 bases lying between them. The germline V gene has CDR1 MDHEN and CDR2 SYDVKM. The CDR3 runs to 16 residues. The whole variable domain, remainder taken from reference TRBV28 and TRBJ2-7, is DVKVTQSSRYLVKRTGEKVFLECVQDMDHENMFWYRQDPGLGLRLIYFSYDVKMKEKGDIPEGYSVSREKKERFSLILESASTNQTSMYLCASSFFMGGPSYEQYFGPGTRLTVT.

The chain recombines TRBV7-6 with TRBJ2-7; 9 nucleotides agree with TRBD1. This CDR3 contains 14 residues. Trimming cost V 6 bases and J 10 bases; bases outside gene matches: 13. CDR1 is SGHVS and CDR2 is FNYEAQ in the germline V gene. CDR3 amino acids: CASSSGTGSFQQYF. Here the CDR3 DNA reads TGTGCCAGCAGTTCCGGGACAGGGTCTTTTCAACAGTACTTC.

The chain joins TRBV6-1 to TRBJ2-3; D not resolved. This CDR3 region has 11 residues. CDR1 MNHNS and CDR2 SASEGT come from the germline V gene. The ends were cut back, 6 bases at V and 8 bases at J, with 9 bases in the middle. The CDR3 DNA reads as TGTGCCAGCAGCTGGGCAGCTACGCAGTATTTT. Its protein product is CASSWAATQYF.

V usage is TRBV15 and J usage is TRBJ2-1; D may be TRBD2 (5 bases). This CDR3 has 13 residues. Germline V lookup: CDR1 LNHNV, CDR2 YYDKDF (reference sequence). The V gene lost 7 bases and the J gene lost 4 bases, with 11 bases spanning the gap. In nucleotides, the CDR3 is TGTGCCACCACCCCTCGCGGGTACAATGAGCAGTTCTTC. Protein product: CATTPRGYNEQFF.

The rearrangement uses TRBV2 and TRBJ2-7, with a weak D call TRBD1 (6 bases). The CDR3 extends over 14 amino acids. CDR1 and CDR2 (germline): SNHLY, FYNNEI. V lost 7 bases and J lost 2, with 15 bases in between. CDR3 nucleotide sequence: TGTGCCAGCACCCTGCAGGACAGTCCCTACGAGCAGTACTTC. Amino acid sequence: CASTLQDSPYEQYF.

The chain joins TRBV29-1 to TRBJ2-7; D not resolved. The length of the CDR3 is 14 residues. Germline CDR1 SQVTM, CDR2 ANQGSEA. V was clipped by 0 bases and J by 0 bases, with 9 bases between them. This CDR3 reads CSVEDKQSSYEQYF. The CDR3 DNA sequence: TGCAGCGTTGAAGATAAACAGAGCTCCTACGAGCAGTACTTC.

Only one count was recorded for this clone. Written as DNA, the CDR3 is TGTGCCTGGAGCCCGAAGACAGCCTCTGGAAACACCATATATTTT. This translates into CAWSPKTASGNTIYF. J is TRBJ1-3 and V is TRBV30, with D tentatively TRBD1 (5 bases). Germline assignment: CDR1 GTSNPN and CDR2 SVGIG (reference sequence). This CDR3 region has 15 residues. Trimming shortened V by 3 bases and J by 0 bases, and 12 bases separated the two germline ends.

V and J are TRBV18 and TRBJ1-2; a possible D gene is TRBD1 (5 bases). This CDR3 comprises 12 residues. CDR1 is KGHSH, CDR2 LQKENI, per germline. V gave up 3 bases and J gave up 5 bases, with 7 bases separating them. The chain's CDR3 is CASSPEGYGYTF. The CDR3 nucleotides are TGTGCCAGCTCACCGGAGGGGTATGGCTACACCTTC. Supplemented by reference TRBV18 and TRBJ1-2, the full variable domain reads NAGVMQNPRHLVRRRGQEARLRCSPMKGHSHVYWYRQLPEEGLKFMVYLQKENIIDESGMPKERFSAEFPKEGPSILRIQQVVRGDSAAYFCASSPEGYGYTFGSGTRLTVV.

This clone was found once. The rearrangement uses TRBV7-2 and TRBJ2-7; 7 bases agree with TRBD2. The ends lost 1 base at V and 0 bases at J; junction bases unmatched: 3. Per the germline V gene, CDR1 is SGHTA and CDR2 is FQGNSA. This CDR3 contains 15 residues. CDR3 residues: CASSLGWEGSYEQYF. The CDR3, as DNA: TGTGCCAGCAGCTTAGGGTGGGAGGGCTCCTACGAGCAGTACTTC. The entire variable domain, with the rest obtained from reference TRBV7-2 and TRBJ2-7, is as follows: GAGVSQSPSNKVTEKGKDVELRCDPISGHTALYWYRQSLGQGLEFLIYFQGNSAPDKSGLPSDRFSAERTGGSVSTLTIQRTQQEDSAVYLCASSLGWEGSYEQYFGPGTRLTVT.

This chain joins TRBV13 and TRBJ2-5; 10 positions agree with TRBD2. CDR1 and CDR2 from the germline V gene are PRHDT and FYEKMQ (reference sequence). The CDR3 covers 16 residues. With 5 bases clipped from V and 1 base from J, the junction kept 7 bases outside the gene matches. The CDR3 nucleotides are TGTGCCAGCAGCCGGCTAGCGGGAGCCCGCCAAGAGACCCAGTACTTC. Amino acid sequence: CASSRLAGARQETQYF.

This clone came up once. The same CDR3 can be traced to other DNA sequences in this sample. CDR3 bases: TGTGCCAGCAGCGTACTAGCGGGAGAAGATACGCAGTATTTT. Its translation: CASSVLAGEDTQYF. This sequence joins TRBV9 and TRBJ2-3; 10 positions match TRBD2. V was pared by 1 base and J by 5 bases, with 1 base of the junction left unmatched. CDR3 length equals 14 residues. The V gene's germline CDR1 is SGDLS and CDR2 YYNGEE. The full variable domain, with the rest looked up from reference TRBV9 and TRBJ2-3, is DSGVTQTPKHLITATGQRVTLRCSPRSGDLSVYWYQQSLDQGLQFLIQYYNGEERAKGNILERFSAQQFPDLHSELNLSSLELGDSALYFCASSVLAGEDTQYFGPGTRLTVL.

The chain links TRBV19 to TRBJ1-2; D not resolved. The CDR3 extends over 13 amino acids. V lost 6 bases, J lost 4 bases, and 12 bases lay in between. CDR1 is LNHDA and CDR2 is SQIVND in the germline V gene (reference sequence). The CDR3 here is CASSSGRIYGYTF. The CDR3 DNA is TGTGCCAGTAGCAGTGGCAGAATCTATGGCTACACCTTC.

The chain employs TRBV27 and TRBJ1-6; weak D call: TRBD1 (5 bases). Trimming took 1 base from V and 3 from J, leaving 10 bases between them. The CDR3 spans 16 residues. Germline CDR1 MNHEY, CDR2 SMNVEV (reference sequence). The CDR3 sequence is CASSLLGGLYNSPLHF. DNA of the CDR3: TGTGCCAGCAGTTTATTGGGGGGTCTCTATAATTCACCCCTCCACTTT.

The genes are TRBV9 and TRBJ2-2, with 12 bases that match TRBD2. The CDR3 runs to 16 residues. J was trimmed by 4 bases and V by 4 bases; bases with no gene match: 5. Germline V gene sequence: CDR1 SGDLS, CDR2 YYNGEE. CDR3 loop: CASSPRTSGATGELFF. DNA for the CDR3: TGTGCCAGCAGCCCACGGACTAGCGGGGCCACCGGGGAGCTGTTTTTT.